Below, 30 T cell receptor beta chains from the same sample are listed, as sequenced in a study of control samples from healthy donors and cancer patients. TCRdb's copy holds only in-frame clones and misses some; the assay was immunoSEQ multiplex PCR. Of 150,000 or so clones in the sample, over 90% are singletons; the top ten hold around 2.4%. Sequencing was done on a sample of blood. These receptors were obtained from a man aged 50-60 years in good health.

The rearrangement links TRBV5-1 to TRBJ2-5; 7 nucleotides match TRBD2. V was pared by 2 bases and J by 5 bases, with 6 bases of the junction left unmatched. Germline loops: CDR1 SGHRS, CDR2 YFSETQ. CDR3 length: 14 amino acids. CDR3 in amino acids: CASSLRGSLETQYF. DNA of the CDR3: TGCGCCAGCAGCTTACGCGGGAGTTTGGAGACCCAGTACTTC.

The chain couples TRBV24-1 to TRBJ2-3; TRBD1 aligns across 8 bases. CDR1 is KGHDR, CDR2 SFDVKD, per germline. This CDR3 is built from 14 residues. Germline trimming cut 2 bases from V and 7 bases from J; bases unmatched to any gene: 4. CDR3 DNA: TGTGCCACCAGTGATTGGGACAGGTTGCATACGCAGTATTTT. Its protein product is CATSDWDRLHTQYF.

The chain combines TRBV7-2 with TRBJ2-7; D is unresolved. The CDR3 totals 15 residues. V gave up 5 bases and J gave up 0 bases, with 14 bases separating them. The germline V gene has CDR1 SGHTA and CDR2 FQGNSA. The CDR3: CASSPVGWSSYEQYF. CDR3 nucleotides: TGTGCCAGCAGCCCGGTAGGCTGGAGCTCCTACGAGCAGTACTTC.

The chain carries TRBV25-1 and TRBJ1-2; 11 nucleotides align to TRBD1. This CDR3 contains 14 residues. V was pared by 3 bases and J by 6 bases, with 3 bases of the junction left unmatched. The germline V gene has CDR1 MGHDK and CDR2 SYGVNS. This CDR3 reads CASSEGQGVNGYTF. DNA of the CDR3: TGTGCCAGCAGTGAGGGACAGGGGGTCAATGGCTACACCTTC.

V and J are TRBV7-2 and TRBJ2-7; 12 nucleotides match TRBD2. CDR3 length: 15 amino acids. CDR1 SGHTA and CDR2 FQGNSA come from the germline V gene. The V and J ends lost 1 base and 6 bases, in that order; junction bases with no gene match: 4. The DNA of the CDR3 is TGTGCCAGCAGCTTAGGACTAGCGGGAGTAGGCGAGCAGTACTTC. Residues: CASSLGLAGVGEQYF. The entire variable domain, with the rest obtained from reference TRBV7-2 and TRBJ2-7, is as follows: GAGVSQSPSNKVTEKGKDVELRCDPISGHTALYWYRQSLGQGLEFLIYFQGNSAPDKSGLPSDRFSAERTGGSVSTLTIQRTQQEDSAVYLCASSLGLAGVGEQYFGPGTRLTVT.

The V and J genes are TRBV3-1 (or the pseudogene TRBV3-2) and TRBJ2-3, with D perhaps matching TRBD1 (6 bases). The CDR3 contains 17 residues. Per the germline V gene, CDR1 is LGHDT and CDR2 is YNNKEL (reference sequence). The ends were cut back, 0 bases at V and 5 bases at J, with 18 bases in the middle. The CDR3 coding sequence is TGTGCCAGCAGCCAAGAAAGGGGGTCCAAGAGGAAAGATACGCAGTATTTT. This codes for CASSQERGSKRKDTQYF.

The rearrangement uses TRBV19 and TRBJ2-2; 10 positions match TRBD2. The CDR3 covers 15 residues. Per germline, CDR1 LNHDA and CDR2 SQIVND (reference sequence). With V trimmed by 9 bases and J by 2 bases, 6 bases remained unmatched. The CDR3 sequence is CARRGLALNTGELFF. CDR3 bases: TGTGCCAGAAGGGGACTAGCGCTTAACACCGGGGAGCTGTTTTTT. The whole variable domain, filled in from reference TRBV19 and TRBJ2-2, reads DGGITQSPKYLFRKEGQNVTLSCEQNLNHDAMYWYRQDPGQGLRLIYYSQIVNDFQKGDIAEGYSVSREKKESFPLTVTSAQKNPTAFYLCARRGLALNTGELFFGEGSRLTVL.

The genes are TRBV5-8 and TRBJ1-6; 10 bases map to TRBD1. Looked up from germline, CDR1 is SGHTS and CDR2 is YDEGEE. There are 14 residues in the CDR3. Losses at the gene ends were 4 bases for V and 10 bases for J; bases not matched to a gene: 5. The DNA of the CDR3 is TGTGCCAGCAGCCGACAGGGGGCCGGATCACCCCTCCACTTT. Its protein is CASSRQGAGSPLHF.

This rearrangement joins TRBV24-1 to TRBJ2-3, with D maybe TRBD2 (5 bases). The CDR3 has 17 amino acids. Trimming removed 5 bases at V and 0 bases at J, with 17 bases between. CDR1 and CDR2 (germline): KGHDR, SFDVKD. CDR3 amino acids: CATSGEQLSASTDTQYF. The CDR3 DNA is TGTGCCACCAGTGGTGAGCAACTTAGCGCTAGCACAGATACGCAGTATTTT.

This chain joins TRBV6-5 and TRBJ1-6; D possibly corresponds to TRBD1 (5 bases). V dropped 6 bases and J dropped 5 bases, with 8 bases sitting between them. Germline V gene sequence: CDR1 MNHEY, CDR2 SVGAGI. The CDR3 runs 13 residues. The CDR3 sequence is CASREDNNSPLHF. CDR3 nucleotides: TGTGCCAGCAGGGAGGACAATAATTCACCCCTCCACTTT.

V is TRBV28 and J is TRBJ2-7; D perhaps matches TRBD1 (6 bases). There are 13 residues in the CDR3. Trimming took 5 bases from V and 0 from J, leaving 8 bases between them. Germline lookup yields CDR1 MDHEN and CDR2 SYDVKM. In DNA form, the CDR3 reads TGTGCCAGCAGTAGGGGGAGCTCCTACGAGCAGTACTTC. Encoded protein: CASSRGSSYEQYF.

This clone has only one observation. This chain links TRBV28 with TRBJ2-7; weak D call: TRBD2 (5 bases). CDR1 MDHEN and CDR2 SYDVKM come from the germline V gene. V was trimmed by 5 bases and J by 3 bases, leaving 14 bases between them. This CDR3 region has 14 residues. CDR3 amino acids: CASSIPGKDYEQYF. The CDR3 DNA follows: TGTGCCAGCAGTATACCGGGGAAGGACTACGAGCAGTACTTC.

The chain has TRBV21-1 and TRBJ2-1; the listed D gene, TRBD2, was not tested against the DNA. TRBV21-1 is a documented pseudogene. This CDR3 has 16 amino acids. CDR3 in DNA: TGTGCCAGCAGCTTTCCCGGGACTAGCGGGAACAATGAGCAGTTCTTC. Its protein product is CASSFPGTSGNNEQFF.

The chain combines TRBV5-6 with TRBJ2-4, with D unresolved. This CDR3 has 11 amino acids. Trimming cost V 3 bases and J 5 bases, with 3 bases left between them. The germline CDR1 and CDR2 sequences are SGHDT and YYEEEE. The CDR3 sequence: CASSSQNIQYF. The CDR3 DNA sequence: TGTGCCAGCAGCTCCCAAAACATTCAGTACTTC.

A few counts support this clone. This chain links TRBV30 with TRBJ1-1, with TRBD1 matching 8 bases. V was clipped by 2 bases and J by 3 bases; unmatched bases: 2. There are 13 residues in the CDR3. Germline V gives CDR1 GTSNPN, CDR2 SVGIG (reference sequence). In DNA form, the CDR3 reads TGTGCCTGGAGTACCAGGGGGCACACTGAAGCTTTCTTT. It translates to CAWSTRGHTEAFF.

The J gene is TRBJ2-4, the V gene TRBV19, with D tentatively TRBD1 (6 bases). Trimming took 1 base from V and 3 from J, leaving 13 bases between them. The CDR3 runs 16 residues. Germline V gene lookup returns CDR1 LNHDA and CDR2 SQIVND (reference sequence). CDR3 amino acids: CASSIGQATGKNIQYF. In DNA form, the CDR3 reads TGTGCCAGTAGTATAGGACAGGCTACCGGCAAAAACATTCAGTACTTC. Together with reference TRBV19 and TRBJ2-4, the CDR3 gives the full variable domain: DGGITQSPKYLFRKEGQNVTLSCEQNLNHDAMYWYRQDPGQGLRLIYYSQIVNDFQKGDIAEGYSVSREKKESFPLTVTSAQKNPTAFYLCASSIGQATGKNIQYFGAGTRLSVL.

This clone was recorded a few times. The rearrangement uses TRBV10-3 and TRBJ1-2; the match to TRBD1 covers 8 bases. The CDR3 has 14 residues. Germline V gene sequence: CDR1 ENHRY, CDR2 SYGVKD. Trimming took 4 bases from V and 6 from J; bases not matched to a gene: 7. In DNA form, the CDR3 reads TGTGCCATCAGTGCCGGACAGGGTAGAGATGGCTACACCTTC. Amino acid sequence: CAISAGQGRDGYTF.

This chain links TRBV5-8 with TRBJ2-4; D is perhaps TRBD1 (5 bases). The germline CDR1 and CDR2 sequences are SGHTS and YDEGEE. The germline V and J ends were trimmed by 4 bases and 10 bases, with 9 bases remaining between them. The CDR3 sequence is 11 residues long. The CDR3, as DNA: TGTGCCAGCAGCCCTTCAGGGATTCAGTACTTC. It translates to CASSPSGIQYF. Full variable domain (remainder filled in from reference TRBV5-8 and TRBJ2-4): EAGVTQSPTHLIKTRGQQATLRCSPISGHTSVYWYQQALGLGLQFLLWYDEGEERNRGNFPPRFSGRQFPNYSSELNVNALELEDSALYLCASSPSGIQYFGAGTRLSVL.

The chain links TRBV19 to TRBJ1-5, with TRBD1 as a possible D gene (5 bases). Germline assignment: CDR1 LNHDA and CDR2 SQIVND (reference sequence). The CDR3 spans 16 residues. V was pared by 5 bases and J by 1 base, with 15 bases between. CDR3 protein: CASSLSSSGSNQPQHF. The CDR3 bases are TGTGCCAGTAGTCTTAGCTCCTCAGGGAGCAATCAGCCCCAGCATTTT.

This clone was seen only once. The chain is built from TRBV5-1 and TRBJ2-1; 12 nucleotides agree with TRBD2. This CDR3 spans 16 amino acids. Germline lookup yields CDR1 SGHRS and CDR2 YFSETQ. V lost 1 base and J lost 8; bases outside the gene matches: 7. The DNA of the CDR3 is TGCGCCAGCAGCTTGTTTGTGACTAGCGGGAGCGATGAGCAGTTCTTC. This gives the protein CASSLFVTSGSDEQFF.

In its sample, this clone was seen once. The J gene is TRBJ1-2, the V gene TRBV30; TRBD1 aligns across 7 bases. With 3 bases clipped from V and 0 bases from J, the junction kept 7 bases outside the gene matches. The CDR3 runs to 15 residues. Germline V gene sequence: CDR1 GTSNPN, CDR2 SVGIG (reference sequence). CDR3 coding DNA: TGTGCCTGGAGGGACAGGCGATACTCTAACTATGGCTACACCTTC. Translated: CAWRDRRYSNYGYTF.

The rearrangement joins TRBV5-1 to TRBJ1-1, with TRBD1 identical over 11 bases. After removal of 4 bases from V and 7 bases from J, the junction contained 9 bases not matched to a gene. The CDR3 consists of 15 residues. CDR1 is SGHRS and CDR2 is YFSETQ in the germline V gene. The CDR3 reads CASSTGQGASNEAFF. Here the CDR3 DNA reads TGCGCCAGCAGCACCGGACAGGGGGCAAGTAATGAAGCTTTCTTT.

The genes are TRBV27 and TRBJ2-7, with a tentative D call TRBD1 (5 bases). Germline-derived CDR1 and CDR2 are MNHEY and SMNVEV (reference sequence). CDR3 length equals 15 residues. V shed 3 bases and J shed 1 base, with 13 bases lying between them. This chain's CDR3 is CASSLSTGSSYEQYF. DNA for the CDR3: TGTGCCAGCAGTTTGTCAACAGGTTCGTCCTACGAGCAGTACTTC.

The chain joins TRBV28 to TRBJ1-1; D is uncertain. The CDR3 is made up of 13 amino acids. V lost 4 bases and J lost 4, with 10 bases in between. Per the germline V gene, CDR1 is MDHEN and CDR2 is SYDVKM. DNA for the CDR3: TGTGCCAGCAGTTCACCGGAGAGCACTGAAGCTTTCTTT. This translates into CASSSPESTEAFF.

The V and J genes are TRBV4-1 and TRBJ2-3; D gene ambiguous. Trimming removed 1 base from V and 2 bases from J, with 13 bases in between. This CDR3 is built from 16 residues. In germline, CDR1 is MGHRA, CDR2 YSYEKL. The CDR3 sequence: CASSQVDLLYTDTQYF. The CDR3 DNA reads TGCGCCAGCAGCCAAGTTGACCTACTCTACACAGATACGCAGTATTTT.

The chain recombines TRBV6-5 with TRBJ2-7; D not resolved. V was cut by 6 bases and J by 2 bases, with 8 bases left in between. Germline CDR1 and CDR2: MNHEY and SVGAGI. There are 12 residues in the CDR3. The CDR3 DNA reads as TGTGCCAGCAGGGCGGCCCCCTACGAGCAGTACTTC. It specifies CASRAAPYEQYF.

The rearrangement joins TRBV15 to TRBJ2-1; D gene uncertain. The CDR3 sequence is 13 residues long. The V end lost 0 bases, the J end lost 7 bases, and 7 bases lay between the germline ends. Germline V gene sequence: CDR1 LNHNV, CDR2 YYDKDF (reference sequence). In DNA form, the CDR3 reads TGTGCCACCAGCAGAGATGGGGAAAATGAGCAGTTCTTC. Encoded protein: CATSRDGENEQFF.

The chain recombines TRBV6-5 with TRBJ2-5; 8 bases match TRBD2. The V gene end was trimmed by 7 bases and the J gene end by 7 bases; junction bases not matched to a gene: 8. Germline CDR1 reads MNHEY; CDR2 reads SVGAGI. The CDR3 runs 13 residues. CDR3 nucleotides: TGTGCCAGCATGACCGGGAGGGGCAGGACCCAGTACTTC. It yields the protein CASMTGRGRTQYF.

The chain joins TRBV9 to TRBJ2-2; 7 bases align to TRBD1. Trimming removed 2 bases from V and 3 bases from J; junction bases left unmatched: 1. This CDR3 has 14 residues. Germline CDR1 SGDLS, CDR2 YYNGEE. The CDR3 bases are TGTGCCAGCAGCGTTACAGGGGACACCGGGGAGCTGTTTTTT. It yields the protein CASSVTGDTGELFF.

The chain joins TRBV6-6 to TRBJ1-2; 9 bases fit TRBD1. CDR3 length: 14 residues. Per the germline V gene, CDR1 is MNHNY and CDR2 is SVGAGI (reference sequence). Trimming took 6 bases from V and 4 from J; bases not matched to a gene: 6. The CDR3 coding sequence is TGTGCCAGCAGGCAAACAGGGGGCCGCTATGGCTACACCTTC. Protein sequence: CASRQTGGRYGYTF.